This TCR beta chain was obtained from a study of response to subunit inactivated influenza vaccine. Findings and limits, study-wide: Each seasonal flu vaccination may recruit only limited new T cells, authors suggested.

The germline V gene encodes CDR1 DFQATT and CDR2 SNEGSKA (reference sequence). The CDR3 sequence is 13 residues long. The V end lost 8 bases, the J end lost 3 bases, and 15 bases lay between the germline ends. About this clonotype: The antigen is not known.

A single record per CDR3 protein comes from TCRdb applying MiXCR to the RT-PCR reads. The sample has approximately 520,000 distinct CDR3 sequences; less than 30% are singletons. This chain joins TRBV20-1 and TRBJ2-3, with D uncertain. The source is a man in his forties or fifties who received an inactivated influenza vaccine. The material sequenced was CD4+ T cells sorted from PBMCs, taken approximately 5 days after vaccination. DNA for the CDR3: TGCAGTATTTGGTCCGGAGTTACAGATACGCAGTATTTT. The encoded protein is CSIWSGVTDTQYF.